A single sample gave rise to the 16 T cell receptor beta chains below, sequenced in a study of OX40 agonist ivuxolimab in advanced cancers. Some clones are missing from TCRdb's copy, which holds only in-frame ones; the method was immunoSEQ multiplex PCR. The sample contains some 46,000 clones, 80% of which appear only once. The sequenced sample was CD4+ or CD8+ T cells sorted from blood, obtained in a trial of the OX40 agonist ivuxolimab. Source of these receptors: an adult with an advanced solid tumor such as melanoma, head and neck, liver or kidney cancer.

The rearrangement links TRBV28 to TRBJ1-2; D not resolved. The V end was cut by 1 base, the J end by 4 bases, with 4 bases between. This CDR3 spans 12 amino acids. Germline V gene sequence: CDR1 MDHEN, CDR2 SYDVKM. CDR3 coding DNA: TGTGCCAGCAGTTTATACCCCTATGGCTACACCTTC. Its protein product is CASSLYPYGYTF.

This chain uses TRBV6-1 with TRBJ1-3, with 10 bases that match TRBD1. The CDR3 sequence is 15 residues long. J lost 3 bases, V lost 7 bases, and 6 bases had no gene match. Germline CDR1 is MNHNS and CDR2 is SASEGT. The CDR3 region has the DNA TGTGCCAGCACCCGACAGGGGGCAGGTGGAAACACCATATATTTT. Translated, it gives CASTRQGAGGNTIYF.

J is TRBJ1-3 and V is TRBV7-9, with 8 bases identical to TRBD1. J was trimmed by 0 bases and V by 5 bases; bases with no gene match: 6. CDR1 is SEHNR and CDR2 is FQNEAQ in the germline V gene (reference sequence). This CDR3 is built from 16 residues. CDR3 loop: CASSQGQAHSGNTIYF. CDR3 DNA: TGTGCCAGCAGCCAGGGACAGGCGCACTCTGGAAACACCATATATTTT.

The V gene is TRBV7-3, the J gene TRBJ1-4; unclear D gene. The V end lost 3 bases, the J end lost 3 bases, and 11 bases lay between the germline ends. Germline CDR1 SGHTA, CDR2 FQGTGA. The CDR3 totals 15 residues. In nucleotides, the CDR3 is TGTGCCAGCAGCTTCCTCGGGGTTTCTAATGAAAAACTGTTTTTT. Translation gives CASSFLGVSNEKLFF.

CDR3: CATSRVQGSYEQYF. In nucleotides, the CDR3 is TGTGCCACCAGCAGAGTACAGGGCTCCTACGAGCAGTACTTC. V is TRBV15 and J is TRBJ2-7; possible D gene TRBD1, 6 bases. Germline CDR1 and CDR2: LNHNV and YYDKDF (reference sequence). The CDR3 runs 14 residues. V lost 1 base and J 0 bases, leaving 7 bases between the germline ends.

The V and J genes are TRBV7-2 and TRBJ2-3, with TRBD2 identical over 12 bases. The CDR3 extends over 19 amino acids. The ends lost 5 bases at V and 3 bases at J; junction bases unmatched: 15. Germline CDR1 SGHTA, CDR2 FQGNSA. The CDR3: CASSIRAASGGGFTDTQYF. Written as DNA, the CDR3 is TGTGCCAGCAGCATCCGCGCGGCTAGCGGGGGGGGGTTTACAGATACGCAGTATTTT.

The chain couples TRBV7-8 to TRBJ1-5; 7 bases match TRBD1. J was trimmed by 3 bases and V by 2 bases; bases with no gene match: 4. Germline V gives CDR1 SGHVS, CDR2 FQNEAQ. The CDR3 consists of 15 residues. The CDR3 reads CASSLWQGDNQPQHF. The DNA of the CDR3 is TGTGCCAGCAGCTTATGGCAGGGGGACAATCAGCCCCAGCATTTT.

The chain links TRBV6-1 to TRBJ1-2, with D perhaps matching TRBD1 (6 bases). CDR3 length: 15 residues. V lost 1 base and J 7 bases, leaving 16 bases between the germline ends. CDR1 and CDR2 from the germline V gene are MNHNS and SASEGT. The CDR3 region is CASSEVLQGGRGYTF. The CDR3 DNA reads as TGTGCCAGCAGTGAAGTTTTACAGGGAGGTCGTGGCTACACCTTC.

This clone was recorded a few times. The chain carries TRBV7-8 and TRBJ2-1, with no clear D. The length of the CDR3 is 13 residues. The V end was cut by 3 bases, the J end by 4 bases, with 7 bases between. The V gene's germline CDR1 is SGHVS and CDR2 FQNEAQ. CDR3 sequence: CASSFQLYNEQFF. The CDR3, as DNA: TGTGCCAGCAGCTTCCAGCTATACAATGAGCAGTTCTTC.

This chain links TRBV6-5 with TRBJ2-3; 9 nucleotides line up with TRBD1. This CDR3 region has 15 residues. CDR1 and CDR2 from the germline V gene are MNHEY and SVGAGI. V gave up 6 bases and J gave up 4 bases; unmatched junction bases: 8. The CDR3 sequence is CASRRRDRVPDTQYF. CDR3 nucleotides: TGTGCCAGCAGGCGTCGGGACAGGGTGCCAGATACGCAGTATTTT.

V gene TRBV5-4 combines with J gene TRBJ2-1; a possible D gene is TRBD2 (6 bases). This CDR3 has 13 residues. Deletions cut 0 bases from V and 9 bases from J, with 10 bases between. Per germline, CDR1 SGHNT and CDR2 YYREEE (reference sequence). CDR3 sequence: CASSLAPGLEQFF. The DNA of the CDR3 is TGTGCCAGCAGCTTGGCCCCGGGACTTGAGCAGTTCTTC.

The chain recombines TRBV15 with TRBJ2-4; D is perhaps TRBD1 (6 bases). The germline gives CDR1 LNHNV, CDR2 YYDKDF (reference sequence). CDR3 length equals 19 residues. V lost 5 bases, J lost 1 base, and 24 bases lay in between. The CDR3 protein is CATSGPFLNRAEAKNIQYF. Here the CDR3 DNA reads TGTGCCACCAGCGGGCCCTTTCTGAACAGGGCCGAGGCCAAAAACATTCAGTACTTC.

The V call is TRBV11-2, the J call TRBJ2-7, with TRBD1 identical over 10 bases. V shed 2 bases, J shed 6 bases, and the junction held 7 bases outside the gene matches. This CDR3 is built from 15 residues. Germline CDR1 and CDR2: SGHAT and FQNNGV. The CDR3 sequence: CASSLRTGGYREQYF. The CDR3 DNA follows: TGTGCCAGCAGCTTAAGGACAGGGGGATACCGCGAGCAGTACTTC.

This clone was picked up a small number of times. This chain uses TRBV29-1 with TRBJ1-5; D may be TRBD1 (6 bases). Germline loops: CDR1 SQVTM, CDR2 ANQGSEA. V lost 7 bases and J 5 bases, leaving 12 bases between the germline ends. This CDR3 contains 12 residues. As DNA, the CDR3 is TGCAGCGCCGGTAACAGGGATCAGCCCCAGCATTTT. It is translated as CSAGNRDQPQHF.

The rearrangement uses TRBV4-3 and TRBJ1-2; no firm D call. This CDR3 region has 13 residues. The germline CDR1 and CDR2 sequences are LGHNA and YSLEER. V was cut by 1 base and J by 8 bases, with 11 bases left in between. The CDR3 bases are TGCGCCAGCAGCCAAGGGTACCGTCGCGGCTACACCTTC. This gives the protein CASSQGYRRGYTF.

CDR3 nucleotides: TGTGCCAGCAGCGTAGGCAGTTTTCCGGGGAACACTGAAGCTTTCTTT. This translates into CASSVGSFPGNTEAFF. This rearrangement joins TRBV9 to TRBJ1-1; D not certain. This CDR3 has 16 residues. Looked up from germline, CDR1 is SGDLS and CDR2 is YYNGEE. V lost 0 bases to trimming and J lost 1 base, with 13 bases between them.